This T cell receptor beta chain was identified in a study of response to subunit inactivated influenza vaccine. Findings and caveats of the study: Authors suggested few new T cells are recruited by each seasonal influenza vaccination.

The CDR3 is 13 residues long. Germline V gives CDR1 SQVTM, CDR2 ANQGSEA. Deletions cut 7 bases from V and 4 bases from J, with 16 bases between. A word on this clonotype: Its antigen is unknown.

TCRdb re-called the RT-PCR reads with MiXCR, one entry per CDR3 protein. The sample consists of over 150,000 distinct CDR3 sequences, over 8.5% of them appearing once. Sample: CD8+ T cells sorted from PBMCs, taken roughly 24 months after vaccination. The sequence was collected from a man between 50 and 69 years old who received an inactivated influenza vaccine. The chain is built from TRBV29-1 and TRBJ1-1; possibly TRBD1 for D (6 bases). The CDR3 protein is CSATTGMSTEAFF. The CDR3 coding sequence is TGCAGCGCAACCACAGGGATGAGCACTGAAGCTTTCTTT.